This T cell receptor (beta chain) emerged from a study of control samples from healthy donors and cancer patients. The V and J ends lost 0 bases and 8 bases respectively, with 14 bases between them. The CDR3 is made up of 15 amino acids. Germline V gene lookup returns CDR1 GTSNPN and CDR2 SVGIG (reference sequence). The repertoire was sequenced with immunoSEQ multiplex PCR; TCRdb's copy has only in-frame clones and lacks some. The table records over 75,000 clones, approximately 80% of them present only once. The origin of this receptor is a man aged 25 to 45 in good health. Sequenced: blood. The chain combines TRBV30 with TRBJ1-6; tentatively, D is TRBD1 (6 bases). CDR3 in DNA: TGTGCCTGGAGTGTACAGGGTGGCGGTGATTCACCCCTCCACTTT. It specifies CAWSVQGGGDSPLHF.